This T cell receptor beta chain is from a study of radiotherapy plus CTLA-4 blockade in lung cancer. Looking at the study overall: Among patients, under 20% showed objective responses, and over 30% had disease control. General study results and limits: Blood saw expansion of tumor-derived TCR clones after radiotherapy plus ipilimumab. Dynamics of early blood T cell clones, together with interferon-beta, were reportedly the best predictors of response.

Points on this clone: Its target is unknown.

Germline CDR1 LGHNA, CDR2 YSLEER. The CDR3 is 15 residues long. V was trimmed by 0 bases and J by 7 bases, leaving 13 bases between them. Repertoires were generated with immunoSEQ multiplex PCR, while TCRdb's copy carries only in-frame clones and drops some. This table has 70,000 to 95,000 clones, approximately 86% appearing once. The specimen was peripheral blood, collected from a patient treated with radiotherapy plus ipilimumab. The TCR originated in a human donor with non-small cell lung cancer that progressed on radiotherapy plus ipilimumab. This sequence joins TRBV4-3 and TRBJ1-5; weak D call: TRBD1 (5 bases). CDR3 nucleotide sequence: TGCGCCAGCAGCCAAGACGGGCAGGGAGGCCAGCCCCAGCATTTT. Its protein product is CASSQDGQGGQPQHF.